Below, 23 T cell receptor beta chains from the same sample are listed, as sequenced in a study of CD8 T cell repertoires and HIV-1 epitope variants. Their cognate antigens are unknown. Here immunoSEQ multiplex PCR was the method, and the copy in TCRdb shows in-frame clones only, minus some. The repertoire consists of fewer than 2,000 clones, with 69% occurring once and the leading ten covering around 45%. Sequenced material: cultured CD8+ T cells derived from PBMCs. All receptors come from a male donor with HIV.

The genes are TRBV5-6 and TRBJ2-7, with D uncertain. This CDR3 has 12 amino acids. Germline assignment: CDR1 SGHDT and CDR2 YYEEEE. Between the trimmed V and J ends, which lost 0 bases and 5 bases, there was a span of 6 bases. CDR3 nucleotides: TGTGCCAGCAGCTTGGGCGTAAACGAGCAGTACTTC. Translating gives CASSLGVNEQYF.

J is TRBJ2-1 and V is TRBV6-5; 7 nucleotides line up with TRBD2. The CDR3 runs to 16 residues. Trimming cost V 2 bases and J 7 bases; bases outside gene matches: 11. Germline CDR1 MNHEY, CDR2 SVGAGI. In nucleotides, the CDR3 is TGTGCCAGCAGTTACACCCCGAGCGGGGCTAAGAATGAGCAGTTCTTC. This encodes CASSYTPSGAKNEQFF.

V is TRBV27 and J is TRBJ1-5; TRBD1 aligns across 7 bases. This CDR3 has 17 residues. The V and J ends lost 8 bases and 6 bases, in that order; junction bases with no gene match: 19. The germline V gene has CDR1 MNHEY and CDR2 SMNVEV (reference sequence). As DNA, the CDR3 is TGTGCCAGCCCCTCACAGAGGGGGCCGGTTGTTCGTCAGCCCCAGCATTTT. Translated: CASPSQRGPVVRQPQHF.

The rearrangement links TRBV30 to TRBJ1-3; D is uncertain. The germline gives CDR1 GTSNPN, CDR2 SVGIG (reference sequence). The CDR3 loop spans 15 amino acids. Trimming shortened V by 0 bases and J by 0 bases, and 9 bases separated the two germline ends. The CDR3: CAWSVDSSSGNTIYF. The CDR3 DNA is TGTGCCTGGAGTGTAGACTCCAGCTCTGGAAACACCATATATTTT.

CDR3 in amino acids: CASSVRPLLKAKNIQYF. CDR3 DNA sequence: TGTGCCAGCAGCGTAAGGCCCCTTCTTAAGGCCAAAAACATTCAGTACTTC. The chain has TRBV9 and TRBJ2-4; no clear D gene. The CDR3 covers 17 residues. V lost 1 base and J 1 base, leaving 15 bases between the germline ends. The germline gives CDR1 SGDLS, CDR2 YYNGEE.

The V call is TRBV6-5, the J call TRBJ1-4; maybe TRBD1 (5 bases). Germline loops: CDR1 MNHEY, CDR2 SVGAGI. Trimming removed 2 bases at V and 10 bases at J, with 11 bases between. The CDR3 is 13 residues long. CDR3: CASSYKWGLKLFF. The CDR3 bases are TGTGCCAGCAGTTACAAATGGGGACTAAAACTGTTTTTT.

The chain uses TRBV27 and TRBJ2-2; 11 nucleotides agree with TRBD2. Trimming removed 3 bases from V and 2 bases from J; junction bases left unmatched: 8. This CDR3 comprises 18 residues. Germline lookup yields CDR1 MNHEY and CDR2 SMNVEV (reference sequence). The CDR3 nucleotides are TGTGCCAGCAGTTTTACGACTAGCGGGAACTTAAACACCGGGGAGCTGTTTTTT. Its translation is CASSFTTSGNLNTGELFF.

V usage is TRBV5-1 and J usage is TRBJ2-1, with D uncertain. Germline lookup yields CDR1 SGHRS and CDR2 YFSETQ. V lost 5 bases to trimming and J lost 8 bases, with 11 bases between them. The CDR3 runs to 12 residues. The CDR3 reads CASRQVKDEQFF. The CDR3 DNA follows: TGCGCCAGCAGGCAGGTGAAGGATGAGCAGTTCTTC.

A few counts support this clone. The V call is TRBV7-8, the J call TRBJ1-4, with D perhaps matching TRBD1 (5 bases). Germline V lookup: CDR1 SGHVS, CDR2 FQNEAQ. The CDR3 loop spans 16 amino acids. V lost 5 bases, J lost 0 bases, and 13 bases lay in between. In nucleotides, the CDR3 is TGTGCCAGCAGCCCCGGGACCGTTACAACTAATGAAAAACTGTTTTTT. Its protein product is CASSPGTVTTNEKLFF.

This clone was picked up one time. The CDR3 region has the DNA TGTGCCAGCCATCTCACCGGGGAGCTGTTTTTT. It codes for CASHLTGELFF. The J gene is TRBJ2-2, the V gene TRBV25-1, with D unresolved. CDR1 is MGHDK, CDR2 SYGVNS, per germline. The CDR3 covers 11 residues. V was cut by 8 bases and J by 4 bases, with 5 bases left in between.

The chain carries TRBV5-1 and TRBJ2-7; D not certain. The CDR3 loop spans 13 amino acids. The V gene's germline CDR1 is SGHRS and CDR2 YFSETQ. Trimming left V 5 bases short and J 1 base short, with 10 bases between. DNA of the CDR3: TGCGCCAGCAGTTTCCTTGGGTCCTACGAGCAGTACTTC. Encoded protein: CASSFLGSYEQYF. The variable domain in full, with the rest retrieved from reference TRBV5-1 and TRBJ2-7, is KAGVTQTPRYLIKTRGQQVTLSCSPISGHRSVSWYQQTPGQGLQFLFEYFSETQRNKGNFPGRFSGRQFSNSRSEMNVSTLELGDSALYLCASSFLGSYEQYFGPGTRLTVT.

This rearrangement joins TRBV28 to TRBJ1-1; 9 nucleotides line up with TRBD1. Germline CDR1 MDHEN, CDR2 SYDVKM. Trimming cost V 7 bases and J 0 bases; bases outside gene matches: 21. The CDR3 totals 20 residues. CDR3 bases: TGTGCCAGCACCACTGGGGACAGGGCCAAAAGAGCCCTCTTGAACACTGAAGCTTTCTTT. It yields the protein CASTTGDRAKRALLNTEAFF.

The genes are TRBV29-1 and TRBJ2-7; no definite D call. Trimming cost V 4 bases and J 0 bases, with 10 bases left between them. CDR3 length equals 13 residues. CDR1 and CDR2 from the germline V gene are SQVTM and ANQGSEA. Here the CDR3 reads CSVVTSSSYEQYF. CDR3 bases: TGCAGCGTTGTTACTTCCAGCTCCTACGAGCAGTACTTC.

The chain employs TRBV9 and TRBJ2-7; D is unclear. Germline CDR1 reads SGDLS; CDR2 reads YYNGEE. The germline V and J ends were trimmed by 0 bases and 7 bases, with 11 bases remaining between them. This CDR3 spans 13 amino acids. In DNA, the CDR3 is TGTGCCAGCAGCGTAGGTATTCGGCATGAGCAGTACTTC. Residues: CASSVGIRHEQYF.

This rearrangement joins TRBV6-1 to TRBJ2-3, with 11 bases fitting TRBD1. CDR3 length: 15 residues. Germline V gene data show CDR1 as MNHNS and CDR2 as SASEGT. Germline trimming cut 1 base from V and 4 bases from J; bases unmatched to any gene: 1. Written as DNA, the CDR3 is TGTGCCAGCAGTGAAGGGACAGGGGGCGCAGATACGCAGTATTTT. Its translation: CASSEGTGGADTQYF.

This clone was seen only a few times. V and J are TRBV5-6 and TRBJ2-7; possible D gene TRBD1, 5 bases. V lost 4 bases and J 2 bases, leaving 13 bases between the germline ends. Germline V gives CDR1 SGHDT, CDR2 YYEEEE. CDR3 length: 14 amino acids. The CDR3 DNA is TGTGCCAGCAGCGACTCGACAGTTACCTACGAGCAGTACTTC. This sequence encodes CASSDSTVTYEQYF.

This chain connects TRBV7-2 to TRBJ2-2; 7 bases are shared with TRBD2. This CDR3 has 17 residues. CDR1 SGHTA and CDR2 FQGNSA come from the germline V gene. V trimming: 1 base; J trimming: 7 bases; junction bases outside the gene matches: 12. The CDR3 is CASSLDWRERRGGELFF. For the CDR3, the DNA is TGTGCCAGCAGCTTAGACTGGCGGGAGAGGCGGGGCGGGGAGCTGTTTTTT.

This clone was picked up one time. The chain uses TRBV9 and TRBJ2-5; TRBD2 agrees at 7 bases. The CDR3 extends over 14 amino acids. The V gene end was trimmed by 0 bases and the J gene end by 5 bases; junction bases not matched to a gene: 4. Germline CDR1 is SGDLS and CDR2 is YYNGEE. CDR3 amino acids: CASSVGEGPETQYF. In DNA, the CDR3 is TGTGCCAGCAGCGTAGGGGAGGGCCCTGAGACCCAGTACTTC.

The CDR3 sequence: CASSMGTASNQPQHF. The CDR3 nucleotides read TGTGCCAGTAGTATGGGGACAGCTAGCAATCAGCCCCAGCATTTT. The J gene is TRBJ1-5, the V gene TRBV19; 7 nucleotides match TRBD1. V was pared by 3 bases and J by 0 bases, with 2 bases of the junction left unmatched. This CDR3 is built from 15 residues. Germline CDR1 LNHDA, CDR2 SQIVND (reference sequence).

This chain uses TRBV10-3 with TRBJ1-1; D unresolved. Trimming shortened V by 2 bases and J by 4 bases, and 11 bases separated the two germline ends. Germline V lookup: CDR1 ENHRY, CDR2 SYGVKD. The CDR3 loop spans 14 amino acids. CDR3 in DNA: TGTGCCATCAGTGAGAACTTCGAGGGCACTGAAGCTTTCTTT. Encoded protein: CAISENFEGTEAFF.

This chain links TRBV5-4 with TRBJ2-2; 10 bases are shared with TRBD2. The germline V gene has CDR1 SGHNT and CDR2 YYREEE (reference sequence). CDR3 length: 16 residues. The V and J ends lost 4 bases and 5 bases, in that order; junction bases with no gene match: 8. The chain's CDR3 is CASSRPGLAETGELFF. The DNA for the CDR3 is TGTGCCAGCAGCCGTCCCGGACTAGCGGAAACCGGGGAGCTGTTTTTT.

The rearrangement joins TRBV13 to TRBJ2-7; either TRBD1 or TRBD2 may supply D (5 bases each). V was trimmed by 0 bases and J by 4 bases, leaving 10 bases between them. The CDR3 runs to 14 residues. Germline CDR1 is PRHDT and CDR2 is FYEKMQ (reference sequence). The CDR3 spells CASSLGGDTYEQYF. The CDR3 DNA reads as TGTGCCAGCAGCTTAGGGGGGGATACTTACGAGCAGTACTTC.

The chain combines TRBV19 with TRBJ2-2; unclear D gene. The ends were cut back, 0 bases at V and 1 base at J, with 9 bases in the middle. Germline lookup yields CDR1 LNHDA and CDR2 SQIVND (reference sequence). This CDR3 spans 16 amino acids. The CDR3 protein is CASSIDLRGNTGELFF. CDR3 nucleotide sequence: TGTGCCAGTAGTATAGATCTTCGTGGGAACACCGGGGAGCTGTTTTTT. Based on the CDR3 plus reference TRBV19 and TRBJ2-2, the full variable domain is DGGITQSPKYLFRKEGQNVTLSCEQNLNHDAMYWYRQDPGQGLRLIYYSQIVNDFQKGDIAEGYSVSREKKESFPLTVTSAQKNPTAFYLCASSIDLRGNTGELFFGEGSRLTVL.